The 27 T cell receptor beta chains presented below share a single source sample, sequenced in a study of cytomegalovirus exposure and HLA in healthy donors. Primers for the PCR totalled 60 Vbeta and 13 Jbeta. Sequencing was performed with immunoSEQ multiplex PCR; in TCRdb, only in-frame clones are kept and a portion is missing. Among under 250,000 clones, roughly four fifths were seen once, and the ten largest hold 1.5% to 2%. The sequencing sample was made of PBMCs. These receptors all come from a man younger than 45 in good health and CMV-seronegative.

This clone turned up a few times. The V call is TRBV9, the J call TRBJ2-7; 13 bases align to TRBD2. Per germline, CDR1 SGDLS and CDR2 YYNGEE. The CDR3 is 15 residues long. Trimming at V came to 5 bases and at J to 1 base, leaving 3 bases not matched to a gene. The chain's CDR3 is CASSPGLAGSYEQYF. The DNA for the CDR3 is TGTGCCAGCAGTCCGGGACTAGCGGGATCCTACGAGCAGTACTTC. The full variable domain, rest sourced from reference TRBV9 and TRBJ2-7, is DSGVTQTPKHLITATGQRVTLRCSPRSGDLSVYWYQQSLDQGLQFLIQYYNGEERAKGNILERFSAQQFPDLHSELNLSSLELGDSALYFCASSPGLAGSYEQYFGPGTRLTVT.

The chain combines TRBV29-1 with TRBJ1-1; D is perhaps TRBD1 (6 bases). Trimming stripped 0 bases from V and 7 bases from J, with 12 bases between. Per the germline V gene, CDR1 is SQVTM and CDR2 is ANQGSEA. The CDR3 contains 13 residues. As DNA, the CDR3 is TGCAGCGTTGAAGATATGAGGACAGTTGAAGCTTTCTTT. This gives the protein CSVEDMRTVEAFF. Variable domain in full (rest from reference TRBV29-1 and TRBJ1-1): SAVISQKPSRDICQRGTSLTIQCQVDSQVTMMFWYRQQPGQSLTLIATANQGSEATYESGFVIDKFPISRPNLTFSTLTVSNMSPEDSSIYLCSVEDMRTVEAFFGQGTRLTVV.

The J gene is TRBJ2-2, the V gene TRBV5-4, with 9 bases identical to TRBD2. J was trimmed by 6 bases and V by 0 bases; bases with no gene match: 12. Germline values: CDR1 SGHNT, CDR2 YYREEE (reference sequence). This CDR3 region has 18 residues. Here the CDR3 reads CASSLAAGLAGLSGELFF. CDR3 nucleotides: TGTGCCAGCAGCTTGGCGGCCGGGCTAGCGGGATTGTCCGGGGAGCTGTTTTTT.

The chain uses TRBV29-1 and TRBJ2-7; 8 positions match TRBD2. Germline assignment: CDR1 SQVTM and CDR2 ANQGSEA. V lost 5 bases, J lost 2 bases, and 14 bases stayed unmatched. The CDR3 has 16 amino acids. The CDR3 loop is CSVPSPSGGPPYEQYF. DNA of the CDR3: TGCAGCGTTCCCAGTCCTTCGGGAGGGCCTCCCTACGAGCAGTACTTC.

The V gene is TRBV19, the J gene TRBJ2-1; the match to TRBD2 covers 10 bases. Germline V gives CDR1 LNHDA, CDR2 SQIVND (reference sequence). The CDR3 loop spans 16 amino acids. V gave up 3 bases and J gave up 8 bases; unmatched junction bases: 10. This CDR3 reads CASSIRASGSRDEQFF. Written as DNA, the CDR3 is TGTGCCAGTAGTATTCGGGCTAGCGGGAGTCGGGATGAGCAGTTCTTC.

V is TRBV6-5 and J is TRBJ2-1; a possible D gene is TRBD2 (5 bases). CDR1 and CDR2 from the germline V gene are MNHEY and SVGAGI. The CDR3 has 15 amino acids. V lost 6 bases to trimming and J lost 5 bases, with 17 bases between them. The CDR3 region has the DNA TGTGCCAGCAGCGAATTTCTAGGACTTCACAATGAGCAGTTCTTC. Translated: CASSEFLGLHNEQFF.

V usage is TRBV7-9 and J usage is TRBJ1-2, with 7 bases aligning to TRBD1. V shed 7 bases, J shed 8 bases, and the junction held 13 bases outside the gene matches. In germline, CDR1 is SEHNR, CDR2 FQNEAQ (reference sequence). The CDR3 is 14 residues long. The CDR3 DNA follows: TGTGCCAGCACCTTCCGGGACAGCAGGGGCGGCTACACCTTC. As protein: CASTFRDSRGGYTF. The full variable domain, rest sourced from reference TRBV7-9 and TRBJ1-2, is DTGVSQNPRHKITKRGQNVTFRCDPISEHNRLYWYRQTLGQGPEFLTYFQNEAQLEKSRLLSDRFSAERPKGSFSTLEIQRTEQGDSAMYLCASTFRDSRGGYTFGSGTRLTVV.

The V gene is TRBV11-2, the J gene TRBJ2-7; 10 bases map to TRBD1. The CDR3 is made up of 17 amino acids. Germline V gene lookup returns CDR1 SGHAT and CDR2 FQNNGV. The V segment lost 1 base and the J segment 4 bases; nucleotides outside the gene matches: 10. The CDR3 coding sequence is TGTGCCAGCAGCTTAGTTTTGGGACAGGGGACGCAGTACGAGCAGTACTTC. It is translated as CASSLVLGQGTQYEQYF.

V usage is TRBV5-1 and J usage is TRBJ2-1; TRBD1 matches 7 bases. The germline V gene encodes CDR1 SGHRS and CDR2 YFSETQ. The length of the CDR3 is 14 residues. With V trimmed by 8 bases and J by 4 bases, 9 bases remained unmatched. The CDR3 region is CASAPGQIYNEQFF. The CDR3 coding sequence is TGCGCCAGTGCTCCGGGACAGATATACAATGAGCAGTTCTTC. Variable domain in full (rest from reference TRBV5-1 and TRBJ2-1): KAGVTQTPRYLIKTRGQQVTLSCSPISGHRSVSWYQQTPGQGLQFLFEYFSETQRNKGNFPGRFSGRQFSNSRSEMNVSTLELGDSALYLCASAPGQIYNEQFFGPGTRLTVL.

DNA of the CDR3: TGCGCCAGCAGCTTGGAAACCCCAGGGAAACATAATTCACCCCTCCACTTT. Translation: CASSLETPGKHNSPLHF. This chain links TRBV5-1 with TRBJ1-6, with D possibly being TRBD1 (5 bases). The V end was cut by 0 bases, the J end by 5 bases, with 15 bases between. Germline lookup yields CDR1 SGHRS and CDR2 YFSETQ. This CDR3 contains 17 residues.

The chain links TRBV27 to TRBJ1-5, with 8 bases matching TRBD1. Germline CDR1 is MNHEY and CDR2 is SMNVEV (reference sequence). V was clipped by 6 bases and J by 2 bases; unmatched bases: 6. This CDR3 comprises 15 residues. The CDR3 loop reads CASRISDRGNQPQHF. The CDR3 coding sequence is TGTGCCAGCAGGATCTCGGACAGGGGCAATCAGCCCCAGCATTTT.

This clone has a single count. The rearrangement joins TRBV4-1 to TRBJ2-7; 8 bases agree with TRBD1. After removal of 3 bases from V and 1 base from J, the junction contained 11 bases not matched to a gene. This CDR3 is 17 amino acids long. The germline gives CDR1 MGHRA, CDR2 YSYEKL. The CDR3 is CASSHGTGQGRSYEQYF. In DNA form, the CDR3 reads TGCGCCAGCAGCCACGGAACAGGACAGGGTCGGTCCTACGAGCAGTACTTC.

This clone appeared a few times. This chain links TRBV6-5 with TRBJ2-7, with D perhaps TRBD1 (5 bases). Germline V gives CDR1 MNHEY, CDR2 SVGAGI. The CDR3 has 15 residues. The V end was cut by 0 bases, the J end by 2 bases, with 11 bases between. The CDR3 here is CASSYSGAGPYEQYF. The CDR3 DNA reads as TGTGCCAGCAGTTACTCGGGTGCAGGGCCCTACGAGCAGTACTTC.

V gene TRBV30 combines with J gene TRBJ1-1, with 9 bases matching TRBD1. CDR1 is GTSNPN, CDR2 SVGIG, per germline (reference sequence). Losses at the gene ends were 4 bases for V and 5 bases for J; bases not matched to a gene: 5. The CDR3 is made up of 13 amino acids. The DNA for the CDR3 is TGTGCCTGGAAGGGACAGGGAAGGACTGAAGCTTTCTTT. Its translation is CAWKGQGRTEAFF. Full variable domain (rest looked up from reference TRBV30 and TRBJ1-1): SQTIHQWPATLVQPVGSPLSLECTVEGTSNPNLYWYRQAAGRGLQLLFYSVGIGQISSEVPQNLSASRPQDRQFILSSKKLLLSDSGFYLCAWKGQGRTEAFFGQGTRLTVV.

The chain employs TRBV5-6 and TRBJ2-1; weak D call: TRBD2 (6 bases). CDR3 length equals 15 residues. Per the germline V gene, CDR1 is SGHDT and CDR2 is YYEEEE. V lost 4 bases to trimming and J lost 7 bases, with 18 bases between them. The CDR3 DNA follows: TGTGCCAGCAGCCCGGGACCGGGGGAATCTAATGAGCAGTTCTTC. It encodes CASSPGPGESNEQFF.

The chain is built from TRBV7-2 and TRBJ1-5; D may be TRBD1 (5 bases). The CDR3 loop spans 13 amino acids. The germline V gene has CDR1 SGHTA and CDR2 FQGNSA. Trimming took 1 base from V and 11 from J, leaving 12 bases between them. The chain's CDR3 is CASSLGGPTAQHF. The CDR3 DNA reads TGTGCCAGCAGCTTAGGGGGCCCCACTGCCCAGCATTTT.

This clone was seen just once. The CDR3 is CASARGGSFTDTQYF. The CDR3 DNA reads as TGTGCCAGCGCCAGAGGAGGGAGTTTTACAGATACGCAGTATTTT. The V call is TRBV2, the J call TRBJ2-3, with a tentative D call TRBD2 (6 bases). Germline-derived CDR1 and CDR2 are SNHLY and FYNNEI. The CDR3 covers 15 residues. Between the trimmed V and J ends, which lost 8 bases and 3 bases, there was a span of 18 bases.

The chain carries TRBV18 and TRBJ2-5; TRBD1 might be the D (6 bases). V shed 0 bases and J shed 1 base, with 6 bases lying between them. The CDR3 contains 14 residues. From germline, CDR1 is KGHSH and CDR2 LQKENI. CDR3 sequence (DNA): TGTGCCAGCTCACCACCGGGGGCCCAAGAGACCCAGTACTTC. This gives the protein CASSPPGAQETQYF.

The V and J genes are TRBV11-3 and TRBJ2-2; no firm D call. The V end lost 0 bases, the J end lost 0 bases, and 8 bases lay between the germline ends. Germline CDR1 reads SGHNT; CDR2 reads YENEEA. The CDR3 sequence is 16 residues long. CDR3 residues: CASSLDSVANTGELFF. CDR3 coding DNA: TGTGCCAGCAGCTTAGATTCCGTTGCGAACACCGGGGAGCTGTTTTTT.

The chain combines TRBV11-2 with TRBJ1-2; 8 nucleotides line up with TRBD1. The CDR3 loop spans 14 amino acids. Germline V gives CDR1 SGHAT, CDR2 FQNNGV. Trimming at V came to 2 bases and at J to 8 bases, leaving 7 bases not matched to a gene. DNA for the CDR3: TGTGCCAGCAGCTTACCTTCAGGGGGCCGGGGCTACACCTTC. Protein sequence: CASSLPSGGRGYTF.

The chain employs TRBV7-5 and TRBJ2-1; the table's D call, TRBD2, was not checked against the DNA. TRBV7-5 is flagged as a pseudogene. This CDR3 contains 18 residues. The CDR3 protein is CARSLGGIRPHSYNEQFF. For the CDR3, the DNA is TGTGCCAGAAGCTTAGGCGGGATCCGACCTCACTCCTACAATGAGCAGTTCTTC.

This clone was counted a few times. The chain combines TRBV4-2 with TRBJ2-3, with 7 bases that match TRBD2. The CDR3 is made up of 16 amino acids. The V segment lost 1 base and the J segment 1 base; nucleotides outside the gene matches: 5. Germline V CDR1 and CDR2: LGHNA, YNFKEQ. The CDR3 region has the DNA TGTGCCAGCAGCCAAGGGAGCGGGGCTCGCACAGATACGCAGTATTTT. This encodes CASSQGSGARTDTQYF.

The chain carries TRBV6-6 and TRBJ2-1; 13 bases agree with TRBD2. Unmatched junction bases numbered 8, after V lost 7 bases and J lost 8 bases. Germline CDR1 MNHNY, CDR2 SVGAGI (reference sequence). The CDR3 totals 15 residues. CDR3 sequence reads: CASNPGTSGIDEQFF. Written as DNA, the CDR3 is TGTGCCAGCAACCCCGGGACTAGCGGGATTGATGAGCAGTTCTTC.

The chain joins TRBV7-9 to TRBJ2-2, with a tentative D call TRBD1 (5 bases). V lost 2 bases and J 5 bases, leaving 15 bases between the germline ends. Germline V gene sequence: CDR1 SEHNR, CDR2 FQNEAQ (reference sequence). The CDR3 has 16 amino acids. CDR3 in amino acids: CASSLSASGQTGELFF. In nucleotides, the CDR3 is TGTGCCAGCAGCTTATCGGCGTCAGGGCAAACCGGGGAGCTGTTTTTT.

This clone occurred once. The chain combines TRBV11-2 with TRBJ2-1; 8 bases agree with TRBD1. V lost 1 base to trimming and J lost 6 bases; unmatched junction nucleotides: 5. Germline V CDR1 and CDR2: SGHAT, FQNNGV. There are 15 residues in the CDR3. CDR3 sequence (DNA): TGTGCCAGCAGCTTAGGGCAGGGGGCTGGCAATGAGCAGTTCTTC. It translates to CASSLGQGAGNEQFF.

J is TRBJ2-3 and V is TRBV6-5; D may be TRBD1 (5 bases). The germline V and J ends were trimmed by 7 bases and 2 bases, with 13 bases remaining between them. Germline CDR1 is MNHEY and CDR2 is SVGAGI. The CDR3 has 14 amino acids. The CDR3 loop reads CASTSREVTDTQYF. CDR3 sequence (DNA): TGTGCCAGCACGTCCAGGGAAGTCACAGATACGCAGTATTTT.

The chain couples TRBV28 to TRBJ2-1; TRBD1 matches 10 bases. V lost 2 bases to trimming and J lost 10 bases; unmatched junction nucleotides: 8. The CDR3 contains 15 residues. Looked up from germline, CDR1 is MDHEN and CDR2 is SYDVKM. This chain's CDR3 is CASSLGGTGEDEQFF. CDR3 bases: TGTGCCAGCAGTTTAGGTGGGACAGGGGAGGACGAGCAGTTCTTC.